This T cell receptor beta chain was observed in a study of shared clonotypes between healthy human individuals. This clone was recorded once. Its antigen is currently unknown. Other DNA variants within this sample encode the same CDR3. The CDR3 length is 14 residues. The V gene's germline CDR1 is SGHRS and CDR2 YFSETQ. Trimming removed 0 bases from V and 4 bases from J, with 9 bases in between. Notes on the study in general: It was expected that sequencing depth would affect clonotype sharing among donors.

Assay used: immunoSEQ multiplex PCR; TCRdb lists only in-frame clones, some missing. This table has 2 million to 2.5 million clones, 85% to 95% appearing once. Sequenced material: naive CD4+ T cells from PBMCs. Sample subset: CD45RA+ positively selected. The chain uses TRBV5-1 and TRBJ2-3; D unresolved. The clonotype originates from a man between 18 and 29 years old in good health. Some clones in this sample may be carry-over from other donors' samples. CDR3 nucleotides: TGCGCCAGCAGCTTGGCACCAGCCCCAGATACGCAGTATTTT. This sequence encodes CASSLAPAPDTQYF. The variable domain in full, completed from reference TRBV5-1 and TRBJ2-3, reads KAGVTQTPRYLIKTRGQQVTLSCSPISGHRSVSWYQQTPGQGLQFLFEYFSETQRNKGNFPGRFSGRQFSNSRSEMNVSTLELGDSALYLCASSLAPAPDTQYFGPGTRLTVL.